This TCR beta chain originates from a study of cytomegalovirus exposure and HLA in healthy donors. About this clone itself: Its specificity is unknown.

Germline loops: CDR1 SGHRS, CDR2 YFSETQ. Trimming took off 3 bases at V and 2 bases at J, with 9 bases between the two ends. This CDR3 has 13 amino acids. Study results and limitations: The authors enumerated over 150 TCR beta chains as linked to cytomegalovirus.

Each donor was healthy, and each was a bone marrow donor. The PCR used 60 Vbeta and 13 Jbeta primers. Measured with immunoSEQ multiplex PCR; TCRdb has only the in-frame clones, and not every one. The sample holds over 130,000 clones, around three quarters seen once. Material: PBMCs. The TCR sequence derives from a woman between 40 and 50 years old in good health and CMV-seropositive. The chain employs TRBV5-1 and TRBJ2-7, with a possible D match to TRBD1 (6 bases). As DNA, the CDR3 is TGCGCCAGCAGCTACCGACAGGCCTACGAGCAGTACTTC. Protein: CASSYRQAYEQYF.